The next 29 T cell receptor beta chains were all read from a single sample in a study of T cell clonality in common variable immunodeficiency. Only in-frame clones appear in the TCRdb table, and some are missing; sequencing was by immunoSEQ multiplex PCR. The specimen has about 39,000 clones, none found just once. The specimen sequenced was peripheral blood mononuclear cells. The receptors here all came from a person aged 18 to 69 in good health.

This clone was counted between two and nine times. The CDR3 end falls 3 residues outside the read, so it is completed with the germline J gene. The genes are TRBV19 and TRBJ2-1; TRBD2 matches 11 bases. The CDR3 runs 20 residues. Germline V gives CDR1 LNHDA, CDR2 SQIVND (reference sequence). After removal of 3 bases from V and 3 bases from J, the junction contained 16 bases not matched to a gene. CDR3 DNA, as far as it was read: TGTGCCAGTAGTATCTCGCACGTGCTAGCGGGAGGTCCGAACTACAATGAG. It yields the protein CASSISHVLAGGPNYNE. In full, the CDR3 reads CASSISHVLAGGPNYNEQFF.

This clone has at least ten counts. The read ends 3 residues shy of where the CDR3 ends; the end is completed using the germline J gene. The chain has TRBV4-2 and TRBJ2-3; 15 bases align to TRBD2. CDR3 length equals 19 residues. V was pared by 0 bases and J by 4 bases, with 8 bases of the junction left unmatched. In germline, CDR1 is LGHNA, CDR2 YNFKEQ. The chain's CDR3 is CASSQDPSGTSGRPDTQYF. The sequenced part of the CDR3 DNA is TGTGCCAGCAGCCAAGATCCTTCCGGGACTAGCGGGAGGCCAGATACG.

This clone was seen many times. The read halts 3 residues ahead of the CDR3 end, with the missing end drawn from the germline J gene. The J gene is TRBJ1-1, the V gene TRBV7-3, with D tentatively TRBD1 (5 bases). Trimming took 5 bases from V and 1 from J, leaving 8 bases between them. The germline V gene encodes CDR1 SGHTA and CDR2 FQGTGA. There are 13 residues in the CDR3. This CDR3 reads CASSATGNTEAFF. The CDR3 bases that were read are TGTGCCAGCAGCGCTACAGGGAACACTGAA.

As for this clone: The read ends 3 residues early relative to the CDR3; the germline J gene fills the gap. The chain joins TRBV30 to TRBJ1-2, with a weak D call TRBD1 (5 bases). CDR1 and CDR2 from the germline V gene are GTSNPN and SVGIG (reference sequence). The CDR3 extends over 17 amino acids. CDR3 DNA, as far as it was read: TGTGCCTGGAGTGGAGCCTCCGGGACTACAATCTACAATGAC. This codes for CAWSGASGTTIYND. The whole CDR3 protein is CAWSGASGTTIYNDYTF.

This clone was picked up many times. The sequenced fragment ends 3 residues before the CDR3 boundary, so the rest is inferred from the germline J gene. J is TRBJ2-5 and V is TRBV11-2; 10 nucleotides line up with TRBD2. The germline V gene encodes CDR1 SGHAT and CDR2 FQNNGV. The CDR3 is made up of 15 amino acids. With V trimmed by 3 bases and J by 2 bases, 3 bases remained unmatched. The CDR3 here is CASSFRTSGQETQYF. CDR3 DNA (partial): TGTGCCAGCAGCTTTCGGACTAGCGGACAAGAGACC. Full variable domain (remainder filled in from reference TRBV11-2 and TRBJ2-5): EAGVAQSPRYKIIEKRQSVAFWCNPISGHATLYWYQQILGQGPKLLIQFQNNGVVDDSQLPKDRFSAERLKGVDSTLKIQPAKLEDSAVYLCASSFRTSGQETQYFGPGTRLLVL.

This clone was observed many times. With the read ending 3 residues before the CDR3 end, the germline J gene is used to fill in that end. The V call is TRBV5-1, the J call TRBJ2-7; 8 nucleotides align to TRBD1. CDR3 size: 16 residues. The trim removed 4 bases at V and 1 base at J, leaving 10 bases unmatched. Per the germline V gene, CDR1 is SGHRS and CDR2 is YFSETQ. The CDR3 protein is CASSRTGHSLSYEQYF. CDR3 DNA (partial): TGCGCCAGCAGCCGGACAGGGCACTCTTTATCCTACGAG.

This clone was picked up many times. The read halts 3 residues ahead of the CDR3 end, with the missing end drawn from the germline J gene. This chain links TRBV5-1 with TRBJ2-1; a possible D gene is TRBD2 (6 bases). This CDR3 is built from 15 residues. V shed 2 bases and J shed 5 bases, with 14 bases lying between them. The germline gives CDR1 SGHRS, CDR2 YFSETQ. Incomplete CDR3 DNA: TGCGCCAGCAGCTTTATGGGCGGGGTGGACAATGAG. Translating it yields CASSFMGGVDNE. The whole CDR3 sequence reads CASSFMGGVDNEQFF.

This clone has a count of ten or more. CDR3 in amino acids: CASSRDRENEKLFF. The sequenced part of the CDR3 DNA is TGCGCCAGCAGCCGGGACAGGGAGAATGAAAAA. The chain is built from TRBV5-1 and TRBJ1-4; TRBD1 matches at 9 bases. The read is 3 residues too short to cover the CDR3 end, so that end is filled in from the germline J gene. Germline trimming cut 4 bases from V and 5 bases from J; bases unmatched to any gene: 3. CDR1 and CDR2 (germline): SGHRS, YFSETQ. The CDR3 covers 14 residues.

In its sample, this clone was seen many times. The read stops 3 residues short of the end of the CDR3; the missing end is completed from the germline J gene. The V and J genes are TRBV20-1 and TRBJ2-3; 11 nucleotides agree with TRBD1. The CDR3 is made up of 15 amino acids. Per the germline V gene, CDR1 is DFQATT and CDR2 is SNEGSKA (reference sequence). Trimming removed 3 bases from V and 7 bases from J; junction bases left unmatched: 9. The DNA read from the CDR3 is TGCAGTGCTAGTTGGGCTGGACAGGGGGCCCATACG. Translating it yields CSASWAGQGAHT. The full CDR3 sequence reads CSASWAGQGAHTQYF.

This clone appeared many times. The read finishes 3 residues shy of the CDR3 end, and the germline J gene is used to complete it. The genes are TRBV19 and TRBJ1-2; perhaps TRBD1 as D (5 bases). The germline V gene encodes CDR1 LNHDA and CDR2 SQIVND (reference sequence). This CDR3 is built from 15 residues. Partial CDR3 DNA: TGTGCCAGTAGTATAGGCGGGGCTGGCAGCGACGGC. As protein: CASSIGGAGSDG. From start to end, the CDR3 is CASSIGGAGSDGYTF.

This clone was detected many times. The CDR3 here is CASSISLGWGYTF. The CDR3 DNA, read in part, is TGTGCCAGTAGTATAAGTCTGGGCTGGGGC. The V call is TRBV19, the J call TRBJ1-2, with D uncertain. With the read ending 3 residues before the CDR3 end, the germline J gene is used to fill in that end. Per germline, CDR1 LNHDA and CDR2 SQIVND (reference sequence). This CDR3 contains 13 residues.

Comment on this clone: The read finishes 3 residues shy of the CDR3 end, and the germline J gene is used to complete it. This chain links TRBV30 with TRBJ1-2, with no clear D. CDR1 and CDR2 (germline): GTSNPN, SVGIG (reference sequence). The CDR3 consists of 13 residues. CDR3 DNA (partial): TGTGCCTGGAGTGTACAGCTCACCGGCGAC. It translates to CAWSVQLTGD. The CDR3, in full, reads CAWSVQLTGDYTF.

This clone was observed at least ten times. The missing CDR3 end, 3 residues past where the read stops, is filled in from the germline J gene. J is TRBJ1-5 and V is TRBV19, with 7 bases matching TRBD1. Germline CDR1 LNHDA, CDR2 SQIVND (reference sequence). J gave up 7 bases and V 7 bases, and 7 bases lay outside the gene matches. The CDR3 extends over 13 amino acids. CDR3 in amino acids: CASKGQSVQPQHF. The sequenced part of the CDR3 DNA is TGTGCCAGTAAGGGACAGAGCGTCCAGCCC.

This clone was counted many times. The CDR3 end is not reached by the read, which stops 3 residues before it; the germline J gene fills it in. This chain joins TRBV13 and TRBJ2-7; 11 bases map to TRBD1. V shed 6 bases, J shed 3 bases, and the junction held 7 bases outside the gene matches. Germline V lookup: CDR1 PRHDT, CDR2 FYEKMQ (reference sequence). There are 15 residues in the CDR3. The CDR3 here is CASSRDGTGGYEQYF. The covered CDR3 bases are TGTGCCAGCAGTCGGGATGGGACAGGGGGCTACGAG.

This clone showed up many times. Read sequence stops 3 residues before the CDR3 end, and the germline J gene provides the missing end. The chain is built from TRBV5-1 and TRBJ2-5; 9 bases agree with TRBD2. V lost 0 bases to trimming and J lost 3 bases; unmatched junction nucleotides: 12. Per germline, CDR1 SGHRS and CDR2 YFSETQ. This CDR3 is 18 amino acids long. Partial CDR3 DNA: TGCGCCAGCAGCTTGGGGGGGACTAGCTTGATACTAAAAGAGACC. This encodes CASSLGGTSLILKET. The entire CDR3 is CASSLGGTSLILKETQYF.

This clone was recorded at least ten times. The read gets to within 3 residues of the CDR3 end, and the germline J gene fills in the rest. The chain combines TRBV28 with TRBJ1-4, with D possibly matching TRBD1 (5 bases). Germline-derived CDR1 and CDR2 are MDHEN and SYDVKM. CDR3 size: 14 residues. Trimming shortened V by 3 bases and J by 5 bases, and 10 bases separated the two germline ends. The sequenced part of the CDR3 DNA is TGTGCCAGCAGTTTGGGGGGTATAAATGAAAAA. This gives the protein CASSLGGINEK. The entire CDR3 is CASSLGGINEKLFF.

This clone was detected ten times or more. Read sequence stops 3 residues before the CDR3 end, and the germline J gene provides the missing end. The rearrangement joins TRBV2 to TRBJ1-4; D ambiguous. This CDR3 has 12 amino acids. CDR1 is SNHLY, CDR2 FYNNEI, per germline. The ends were cut back, 6 bases at V and 8 bases at J, with 10 bases in the middle. The DNA read from the CDR3 is TGTGCCAGCAGGGCCTTATACGAAAAA. Protein: CASRALYEK. The entire CDR3 reads CASRALYEKLFF.

This clone was observed many times. Sequencing ends 3 residues short of the CDR3 end; the germline J gene provides the rest. The chain links TRBV27 to TRBJ2-1; the D is unclear. Germline CDR1 MNHEY, CDR2 SMNVEV (reference sequence). The CDR3 runs 15 residues. V was clipped by 5 bases and J by 2 bases, with 13 bases between them. This CDR3 reads CASSNIDFPYNEQFF. Partial CDR3 DNA: TGTGCCAGCAGTAATATAGATTTCCCCTACAATGAG.

This clone was counted ten times or more. With the read ending 3 residues before the CDR3 end, the germline J gene is used to fill in that end. The V call is TRBV19, the J call TRBJ2-2; D is unclear. From germline, CDR1 is LNHDA and CDR2 SQIVND (reference sequence). The CDR3 is 16 residues long. The covered CDR3 bases are TGTGCCAGTAGGGGTCCGGCGTCAGCAACTAATGAAAAG. It codes for CASRGPASATNEK. In full, the CDR3 is CASRGPASATNEKLFF.

This clone was recorded many times. The read stops 3 residues short of the end of the CDR3; the missing end is completed from the germline J gene. The V and J genes are TRBV13 and TRBJ2-3; 7 nucleotides align to TRBD2. J was trimmed by 1 base and V by 5 bases; bases with no gene match: 9. This CDR3 comprises 16 residues. The germline gives CDR1 PRHDT, CDR2 FYEKMQ (reference sequence). CDR3 region: CASSRGRELGTDTQYF. CDR3 bases read: TGTGCCAGCAGCCGCGGGCGGGAGCTAGGCACAGATACG.

This clone was seen repeatedly, ten times or more. The CDR3 goes on 3 residues after the read ends, and that part is filled in from the germline J gene. V and J are TRBV5-1 and TRBJ1-1; the match to TRBD1 covers 7 bases. Germline values: CDR1 SGHRS, CDR2 YFSETQ. The length of the CDR3 is 12 residues. Here the CDR3 reads CASSLEGAGAFF. The DNA read from the CDR3 is TGCGCCAGCAGCTTGGAGGGGGCGGGA.

Concerning this clone itself: The read finishes 3 residues shy of the CDR3 end, and the germline J gene is used to complete it. V and J are TRBV6-1 and TRBJ2-3, with 7 bases fitting TRBD2. The CDR3 contains 12 residues. Germline V CDR1 and CDR2: MNHNS, SASEGT. Trimming at V came to 4 bases and at J to 6 bases, leaving 1 base not matched to a gene. The CDR3 reads CASSGEGDTQYF. The sequenced part of the CDR3 DNA is TGTGCCAGCAGTGGGGAGGGGGATACG.

This clone has at least ten counts. The CDR3 end lies 3 residues beyond the end of the read and is filled in from the germline J gene. This chain joins TRBV9 and TRBJ2-5, with no clear D. CDR3 length: 12 residues. The V end was cut by 0 bases, the J end by 4 bases, with 4 bases between. Germline V CDR1 and CDR2: SGDLS, YYNGEE. The CDR3 loop is CASSVGAETQYF. The CDR3 bases that were read are TGTGCCAGCAGCGTAGGGGCAGAGACC.

The table lists this clone with many counts. The observed sequence ends 3 residues before the CDR3 terminus, with the missing tail filled in from the germline J gene. This chain links TRBV10-3 with TRBJ2-3; 8 nucleotides align to TRBD1. The CDR3 extends over 15 amino acids. From germline, CDR1 is ENHRY and CDR2 SYGVKD. The V gene end was trimmed by 3 bases and the J gene end by 6 bases; junction bases not matched to a gene: 8. CDR3 sequence reads: CAISDLGRGPDTQYF. Partial CDR3 DNA: TGTGCCATCAGTGATCTGGGCAGGGGGCCGGATACG.

This clone was detected a few times. Read coverage stops 3 residues before the CDR3 terminus; the germline J gene supplies the remainder. The chain is built from TRBV2 and TRBJ2-2, with 7 nucleotides matching TRBD1. The CDR3 is made up of 19 amino acids. CDR1 and CDR2 (germline): SNHLY, FYNNEI. The CDR3 DNA, read in part, is TGTGCCAGCAGTGATCCCCGACCGGGACAGCAAGCAACTAATGAAAAG. Translating it yields CASSDPRPGQQATNEK. The full CDR3 is CASSDPRPGQQATNEKLFF.

In this sample, this clone turned up many times. Read sequence stops 3 residues before the CDR3 end, and the germline J gene provides the missing end. V gene TRBV5-1 combines with J gene TRBJ2-1; 10 bases agree with TRBD2. This CDR3 is built from 15 residues. Germline values: CDR1 SGHRS, CDR2 YFSETQ. Trimming removed 4 bases from V and 7 bases from J; junction bases left unmatched: 8. CDR3 region: CASSPGTSVINEQFF. The covered CDR3 bases are TGCGCCAGCAGCCCCGGGACTAGCGTAATTAATGAG. Looking up the rest from reference TRBV5-1 and TRBJ2-1 gives the full variable domain: KAGVTQTPRYLIKTRGQQVTLSCSPISGHRSVSWYQQTPGQGLQFLFEYFSETQRNKGNFPGRFSGRQFSNSRSEMNVSTLELGDSALYLCASSPGTSVINEQFFGPGTRLTVL.

This clone has ten or more counts. The sequence runs out 3 residues before the end of the CDR3; the remainder is reconstructed from the germline J gene. This sequence joins TRBV5-1 and TRBJ2-1; no reliable D call. The germline V gene encodes CDR1 SGHRS and CDR2 YFSETQ. The V end was cut by 1 base, the J end by 4 bases, with 3 bases between. CDR3 size: 12 residues. The CDR3 sequence is CASSLRYNEQFF. CDR3 bases read: TGCGCCAGCAGCTTGAGGTACAATGAG. The whole variable domain, filled in from reference TRBV5-1 and TRBJ2-1, reads KAGVTQTPRYLIKTRGQQVTLSCSPISGHRSVSWYQQTPGQGLQFLFEYFSETQRNKGNFPGRFSGRQFSNSRSEMNVSTLELGDSALYLCASSLRYNEQFFGPGTRLTVL.

This clone came up a few times. From the germline J gene comes the end of the CDR3, since the read stops 3 residues before it. This chain connects TRBV20-1 to TRBJ2-3, with TRBD1 matching over 9 bases. CDR1 and CDR2 from the germline V gene are DFQATT and SNEGSKA (reference sequence). This CDR3 has 16 amino acids. CDR3 protein: CSARDTTGGYRGPQYF. CDR3 bases read: TGCAGTGCTAGAGATACGACAGGGGGATATCGTGGACCG.

Ten or more counts support this clone. The DNA read from the CDR3 is TGCAGTGCTAGATCTGGGGGGGAAAAA. Protein: CSARSGGEK. The entire CDR3 reads CSARSGGEKLFF. The rearrangement links TRBV20-1 to TRBJ1-4, with a possible D match to TRBD1 (5 bases). From the germline J gene comes the end of the CDR3, since the read stops 3 residues before it. Between the trimmed V and J ends, which lost 2 bases and 8 bases, there was a span of 9 bases. The CDR3 covers 12 residues. CDR1 and CDR2 from the germline V gene are DFQATT and SNEGSKA (reference sequence).